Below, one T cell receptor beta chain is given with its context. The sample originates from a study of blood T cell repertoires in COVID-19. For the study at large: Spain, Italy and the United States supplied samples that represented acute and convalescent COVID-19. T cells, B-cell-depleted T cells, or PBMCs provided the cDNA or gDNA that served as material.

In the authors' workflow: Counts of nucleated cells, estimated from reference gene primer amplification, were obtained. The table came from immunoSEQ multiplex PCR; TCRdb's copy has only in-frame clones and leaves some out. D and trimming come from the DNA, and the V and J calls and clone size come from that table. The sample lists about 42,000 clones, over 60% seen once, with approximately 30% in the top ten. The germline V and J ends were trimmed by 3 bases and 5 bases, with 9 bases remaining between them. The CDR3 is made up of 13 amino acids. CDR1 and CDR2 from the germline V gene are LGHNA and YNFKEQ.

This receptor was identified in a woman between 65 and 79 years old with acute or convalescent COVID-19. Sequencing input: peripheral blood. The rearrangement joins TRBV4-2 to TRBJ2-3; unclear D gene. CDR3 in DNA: TGTGCCAGCAGCCAGGTCAGTCAAGATACGCAGTATTTT. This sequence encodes CASSQVSQDTQYF.